This T cell receptor (beta chain) was recovered during a study of T cells in Graves' hyperthyroidism and ophthalmopathy. RNA transcripts gave rise to amplified TCR beta CDR3 regions. TCR CDR3 underwent first-round RT-PCR with the HTBI primer set. TCRdb re-derived calls from the multiplex PCR reads in MiXCR, one entry per CDR3 protein. The top ten clones hold roughly 55% of a sample with over 150,000 distinct CDR3 sequences, around 17% of them seen once. Germline V gene lookup returns CDR1 DFQATT and CDR2 SNEGSKA (reference sequence). The CDR3 has 16 amino acids. V gave up 0 bases and J gave up 4 bases, with 19 bases separating them.

This TCR derives from a woman between 50 and 59 years old with Graves' hyperthyroidism. The chain couples TRBV20-1 to TRBJ2-7; the D gene is possibly TRBD1 (7 bases). Sequencing was performed on blood. The CDR3 spells CSARDLPGGIRYEQYF. The CDR3 nucleotides are TGCAGTGCTAGAGATCTACCAGGGGGGATCAGGTACGAGCAGTACTTC.